The entry below describes one TCR beta chain. Its cognate antigen is unknown. The source of the sample is a study of OX40 agonist ivuxolimab in advanced cancers. Clones were sequenced by immunoSEQ multiplex PCR, and TCRdb holds only the in-frame ones, with some missing. The table includes some 69,000 clones, more than 80% detected once. Broader study findings: Partial responders treated at 0.1-3.0 mg/kg exhibited clonal expansion among the lowest measured.

The origin of this receptor is an adult with an advanced solid tumor such as melanoma, head and neck, liver or kidney cancer. This specimen was CD4+ or CD8+ T cells sorted from blood, taken in a trial of the OX40 agonist ivuxolimab.

The DNA for the CDR3 is TGCAGCGTTGCCCTGAGGGAGAAGAGTTACGAGCAGTACTTC. Its translation is CSVALREKSYEQYF. The chain is built from TRBV29-1 and TRBJ2-7, with TRBD2 as a possible D gene (5 bases). The CDR3 covers 14 residues. Trimming removed 4 bases at V and 4 bases at J, with 17 bases between. The germline CDR1 and CDR2 sequences are SQVTM and ANQGSEA.